This TCR beta chain was documented in a study of T cell responses to AZD1222 COVID-19 vaccine. At the level of the study: Doses given second, at about 4 or about 12 weeks, were pooled.

Overall study results and limits: The study reported that nearly half of spike-specific TCRs target unmutated variant regions. Donors were largely white British and mainly female; clonal diversity was possibly underestimated. Spike-wide coverage was observed for vaccine-associated CD4 TCRs, with dominant responses at 160-218 and 743-854.

Clones were sequenced by immunoSEQ multiplex PCR, and TCRdb holds only the in-frame ones, with some missing. The sample has about 140,000 clones, over 75% seen once. As concerns this clone: Antigen specificity is unknown.

The J segment lost 1 base and the V segment lost 4 bases, leaving 1 base of the junction unmatched. The CDR3 sequence is 14 residues long. Looked up from germline, CDR1 is SEHNR and CDR2 is FQNEAQ (reference sequence). Sequencing was performed on peripheral blood, taken on day 0 of AZD1222 vaccination. The chain links TRBV7-9 to TRBJ2-3, with 8 bases matching TRBD1. The receptor was isolated from an adult in good health. The CDR3 coding sequence is TGTGCCAGCAGCTCGGGACAGGGCACAGATACGCAGTATTTT. Translated: CASSSGQGTDTQYF.